This section outlines one T cell receptor (beta chain) sequence together with its context. Its cognate antigen is unknown. This sample is drawn from a study of Tregs in tolerant kidney transplant recipients. Study-wide context: Mixed chimerism was transient after nonmyeloablative marrow transplants from related graft donors.

Study conclusions and caveats: In tolerant patients, donor-specific Tregs outgrew total Tregs, suggesting antigen-driven expansion. Tregs expanded with activated donor B cells seemed most donor-specific.

The table came from immunoSEQ multiplex PCR; TCRdb's copy has only in-frame clones and leaves some out. The data contain about 94,000 clones, roughly 93% of them singletons. Trimming left V 6 bases short and J 2 bases short, with 13 bases between. The CDR3 is 13 amino acids. CDR1 is SQVTM and CDR2 is ANQGSEA in the germline V gene. The sequence derives from a human donor who received a combined kidney and bone marrow transplant. The sequencing here drew on CD4+ T cells from blood, taken before the transplant. The rearrangement joins TRBV29-1 to TRBJ2-5; possibly TRBD1 for D (6 bases). As DNA, the CDR3 is TGCAGCGTGCCGGACAGTTTTCAAGAGACCCAGTACTTC. Protein product: CSVPDSFQETQYF.